This T cell receptor beta chain was identified during a study of blood T cell repertoires in COVID-19. Study in general: The United States, Italy and Spain supplied acute and convalescent COVID-19 samples. The analysed material was cDNA or gDNA that came from T cells, B-cell-depleted T cells, or PBMCs.

Per the authors' pipeline: Estimates of nucleated cell counts were drawn from the amplification of reference gene primers. Profiled with immunoSEQ multiplex PCR; TCRdb holds only in-frame clones, not every one. V, J and clone size are taken as reported in that table, and D and trimming were inferred from the DNA itself. The data show 88,000 or so clones, with approximately 86% seen just once and approximately 7.2% held by the top ten. The CDR3 loop spans 13 amino acids. Germline loops: CDR1 SGHNT, CDR2 YENEEA. Trimming left V 5 bases short and J 1 base short, with 9 bases between. The sequence came from a man in his 60s with acute or convalescent COVID-19. The chain uses TRBV11-3 and TRBJ2-7; TRBD1 might be the D (5 bases). The sample consisted of peripheral blood. The CDR3 nucleotides read TGTGCCAGCAGCCCAGGGTCATCCTACGAGCAGTACTTC. The encoded protein is CASSPGSSYEQYF.